This T cell receptor beta chain was found in a study of cytomegalovirus exposure and HLA in healthy donors. Study details: Earlier results showed approximately 110 million unique TCR beta sequences derived from 150 million to 200 million T cells.

60 Vbeta and 13 Jbeta primers were used in PCR. TCRdb's copy holds only in-frame clones and misses some; the assay was immunoSEQ multiplex PCR. The table lists 95,000 to 150,000 clones, around 81% of them singletons, with roughly 1.2% in the top ten. The germline CDR1 and CDR2 sequences are SGHKS and YYEKEE (reference sequence). The ends were cut back, 2 bases at V and 7 bases at J, with 16 bases in the middle. The CDR3 loop spans 14 amino acids. General observations from the study: In a later analysis, TCR beta V- and J-gene trimming was associated with a missense DCLRE1C variant. It was likely that a cluster of highly shared sequence variants was a sequencing artifact.

As to this clone: The target antigen is unknown.

This sequence joins TRBV5-5 and TRBJ2-7, with D maybe TRBD1 (6 bases). Sequencing was carried out using PBMCs. This TCR came from a female donor in good health and CMV-seronegative. CDR3 in amino acids: CASSLPPGVWEQYF. CDR3 in DNA: TGTGCCAGCAGCTTACCCCCAGGGGTGTGGGAGCAGTACTTC.